This T cell receptor (beta chain) was sequenced during a study of human T cells and chemical hapten exposure. Study-level background: Patches that contained 0.01% DPC were applied to the upper back and read at 6 days.

Stated time point: patch test 2, 6 weeks after DPC sensitization. The treatment is: therapeutic diphenylcyclopropenone sensitization with weekly scalp DPC. Donors were 18 to 70-year-old alopecia patients suitable for DPC. At least ten counts were recorded for this clonotype. Its antigen is not identified. General study findings and limits: Sensitization with DPC brought no change to TCRs above 1 in 1000 in frequency.

Original processing methods: Ranging from roughly 23,224 to 690,600, TCR counts per sample had a median value of 95,638. TCRdb re-analysed the RACE reads in MiXCR, keeping a single row per CDR3 protein. The V and J calls come from TCRdb's annotation, not from the publication. The sample holds about 380,000 distinct CDR3 sequences, roughly 6% seen once. This CDR3 is 13 amino acids long. J lost 4 bases, V lost 5 bases, and 2 bases had no gene match. Germline CDR1 MNHEY, CDR2 SMNVEV (reference sequence). The chain links TRBV27 to TRBJ1-1, with 9 bases lining up with TRBD1. Sequencing used whole blood, obtained in connection with sensitization to the hapten diphenylcyclopropenone (DPC). The receptor's source is a woman in her late teens or twenties with alopecia areata. Some clones in this sample may be carry-over from other donors' samples. The CDR3 nucleotides are TGTGCCAGCAGTAGGACAGGGGTCACTGAAGCTTTCTTT. This codes for CASSRTGVTEAFF.